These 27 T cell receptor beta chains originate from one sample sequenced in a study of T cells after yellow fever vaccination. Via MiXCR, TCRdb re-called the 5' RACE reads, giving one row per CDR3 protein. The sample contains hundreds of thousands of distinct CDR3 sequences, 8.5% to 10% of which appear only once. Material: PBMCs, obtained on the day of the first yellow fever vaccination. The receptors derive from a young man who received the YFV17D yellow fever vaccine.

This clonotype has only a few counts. The CDR3 loop is CASSMGILHTDTQYF. DNA for the CDR3: TGCGCCAGCAGCATGGGGATCCTACACACAGATACGCAGTATTTT. The genes are TRBV5-1 and TRBJ2-3; D gene unclear. The CDR3 has 15 amino acids. Germline V lookup: CDR1 SGHRS, CDR2 YFSETQ. Trimming stripped 4 bases from V and 2 bases from J, with 14 bases between.

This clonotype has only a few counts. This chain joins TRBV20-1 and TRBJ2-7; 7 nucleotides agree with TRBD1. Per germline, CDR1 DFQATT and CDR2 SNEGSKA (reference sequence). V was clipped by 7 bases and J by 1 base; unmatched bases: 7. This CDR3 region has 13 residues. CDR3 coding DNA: TGCAGTGGATCCGTGACAGGGTCCTACGAGCAGTACTTC. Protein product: CSGSVTGSYEQYF.

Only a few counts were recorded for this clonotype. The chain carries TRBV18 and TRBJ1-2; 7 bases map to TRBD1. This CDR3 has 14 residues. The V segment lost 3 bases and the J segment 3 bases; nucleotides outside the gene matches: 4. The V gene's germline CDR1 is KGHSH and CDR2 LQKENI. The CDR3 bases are TGTGCCAGCTCACCGACAGGGCAGGACTATGGCTACACCTTC. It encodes CASSPTGQDYGYTF.

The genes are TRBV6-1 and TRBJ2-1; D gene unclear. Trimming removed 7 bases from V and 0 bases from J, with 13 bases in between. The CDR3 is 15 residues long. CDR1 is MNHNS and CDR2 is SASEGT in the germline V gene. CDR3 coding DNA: TGTGCCAGCAAGGGATACCTCAGCTCCTACAATGAGCAGTTCTTC. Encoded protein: CASKGYLSSYNEQFF.

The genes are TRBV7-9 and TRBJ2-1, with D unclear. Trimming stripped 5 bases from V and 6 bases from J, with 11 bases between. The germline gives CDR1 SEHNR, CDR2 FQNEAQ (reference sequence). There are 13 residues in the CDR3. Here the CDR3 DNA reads TGTGCCAGCAGCAGACGGGCAGGCAATGAGCAGTTCTTC. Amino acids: CASSRRAGNEQFF.

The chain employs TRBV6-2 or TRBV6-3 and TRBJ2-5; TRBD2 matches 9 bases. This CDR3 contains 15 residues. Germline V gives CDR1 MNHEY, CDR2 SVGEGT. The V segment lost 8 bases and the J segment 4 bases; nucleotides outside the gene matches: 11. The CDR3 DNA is TGTGCCAGCCGCAAGATGCTAGCGGGGCCAGAGACCCAGTACTTC. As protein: CASRKMLAGPETQYF.

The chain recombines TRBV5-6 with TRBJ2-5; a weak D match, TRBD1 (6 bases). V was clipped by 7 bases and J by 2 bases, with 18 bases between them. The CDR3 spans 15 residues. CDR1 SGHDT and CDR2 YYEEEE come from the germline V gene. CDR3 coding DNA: TGTGCCAGCTGCCGGGACATTCAGGGGCAAGAGACCCAGTACTTC. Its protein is CASCRDIQGQETQYF. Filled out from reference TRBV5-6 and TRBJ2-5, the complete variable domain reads DAGVTQSPTHLIKTRGQQVTLRCSPKSGHDTVSWYQQALGQGPQFIFQYYEEEERQRGNFPDRFSGHQFPNYSSELNVNALLLGDSALYLCASCRDIQGQETQYFGPGTRLLVL.

This CDR3 reads CASSQEQDSPSYEQYF. As DNA, the CDR3 is TGTGCCAGCAGCCAAGAACAAGACAGCCCTTCCTACGAGCAGTACTTC. The V and J genes are TRBV4-2 and TRBJ2-7; D perhaps matches TRBD1 (5 bases). The CDR3 extends over 16 amino acids. Germline CDR1 LGHNA, CDR2 YNFKEQ. V lost 0 bases, J lost 1 base, and 13 bases lay in between.

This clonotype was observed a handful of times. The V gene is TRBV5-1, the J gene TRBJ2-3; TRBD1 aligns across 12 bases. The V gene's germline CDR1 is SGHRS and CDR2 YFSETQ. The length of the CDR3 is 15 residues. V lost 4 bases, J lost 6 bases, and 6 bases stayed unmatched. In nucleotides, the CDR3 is TGCGCCAGCAGCACCCGGGACAGGGGGCTGGATACGCAGTATTTT. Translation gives CASSTRDRGLDTQYF. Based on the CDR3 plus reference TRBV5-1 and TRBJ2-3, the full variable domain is KAGVTQTPRYLIKTRGQQVTLSCSPISGHRSVSWYQQTPGQGLQFLFEYFSETQRNKGNFPGRFSGRQFSNSRSEMNVSTLELGDSALYLCASSTRDRGLDTQYFGPGTRLTVL.

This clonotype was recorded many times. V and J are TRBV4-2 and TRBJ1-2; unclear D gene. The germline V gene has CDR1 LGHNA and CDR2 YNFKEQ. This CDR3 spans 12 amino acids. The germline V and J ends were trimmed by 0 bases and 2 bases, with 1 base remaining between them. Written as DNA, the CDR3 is TGTGCCAGCAGCCAAGACAACTATGGCTACACCTTC. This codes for CASSQDNYGYTF.

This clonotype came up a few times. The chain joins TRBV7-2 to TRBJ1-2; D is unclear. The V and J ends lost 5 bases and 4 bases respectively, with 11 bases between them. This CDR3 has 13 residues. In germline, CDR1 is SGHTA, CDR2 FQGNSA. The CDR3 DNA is TGTGCCAGCAGCGAGTGGGGAGCCTATGGCTACACCTTC. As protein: CASSEWGAYGYTF.

CDR3 coding DNA: TGTGCCAGCTCACCTAACTCAGGGGGCTGGTACACTGAAGCTTTCTTT. Translation gives CASSPNSGGWYTEAFF. The chain combines TRBV18 with TRBJ1-1; 8 nucleotides match TRBD1. V trimming: 3 bases; J trimming: 3 bases; junction bases outside the gene matches: 9. Germline assignment: CDR1 KGHSH and CDR2 LQKENI. The CDR3 runs to 16 residues.

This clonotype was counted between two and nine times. This chain's CDR3 is CASSKGADQPQHF. Here the CDR3 DNA reads TGCGCCAGCAGTAAGGGGGCCGATCAGCCCCAGCATTTT. The rearrangement joins TRBV23-1 to TRBJ1-5; TRBD1 agrees at 7 bases. TRBV23-1 is designated an ORF whose function remains uncertain. This CDR3 region has 13 residues. The J segment lost 5 bases and the V segment lost 5 bases, leaving 3 bases of the junction unmatched.

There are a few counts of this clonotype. The CDR3 sequence is CASSLNRASTDTQYF. CDR3 DNA: TGTGCCAGCAGCTTAAACAGGGCAAGCACAGATACGCAGTATTTT. The gene calls are TRBV11-3 and TRBJ2-3; D possibly corresponds to TRBD1 (6 bases). CDR3 size: 15 residues. V dropped 2 bases and J dropped 0 bases, with 9 bases sitting between them. The germline V gene encodes CDR1 SGHNT and CDR2 YENEEA.

For the CDR3, the DNA is TGTGCCAGCTCACCAGTCAAGGGTGGAGAGACCCAGTACTTC. As protein: CASSPVKGGETQYF. The chain links TRBV18 to TRBJ2-5; D is undetermined. V was shortened by 2 bases and J by 4 bases, with 11 bases between the two germline ends. Germline CDR1 is KGHSH and CDR2 is LQKENI. This CDR3 contains 14 residues.

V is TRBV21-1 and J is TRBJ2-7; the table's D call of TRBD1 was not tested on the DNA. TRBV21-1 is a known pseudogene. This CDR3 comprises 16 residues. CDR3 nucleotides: TGTGCCAGCAGCCTCCCGTTCCGGGACAGACCCTACGAGCAGTACTTC. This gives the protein CASSLPFRDRPYEQYF.

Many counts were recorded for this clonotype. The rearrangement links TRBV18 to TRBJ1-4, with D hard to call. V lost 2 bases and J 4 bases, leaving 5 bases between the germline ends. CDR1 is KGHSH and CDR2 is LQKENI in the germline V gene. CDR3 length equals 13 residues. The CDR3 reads CASSPNSNEKLFF. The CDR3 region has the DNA TGTGCCAGCTCACCAAACAGTAATGAAAAACTGTTTTTT.

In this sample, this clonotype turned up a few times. CDR3 loop: CASSLQPGRTAGTEAFF. CDR3 nucleotide sequence: TGCGCCAGCAGCCTCCAGCCGGGGCGGACGGCGGGCACTGAAGCTTTCTTT. The chain employs TRBV5-1 and TRBJ1-1; D may be TRBD1 (5 bases). This CDR3 has 17 residues. V dropped 4 bases and J dropped 4 bases, with 23 bases sitting between them. Germline V CDR1 and CDR2: SGHRS, YFSETQ.

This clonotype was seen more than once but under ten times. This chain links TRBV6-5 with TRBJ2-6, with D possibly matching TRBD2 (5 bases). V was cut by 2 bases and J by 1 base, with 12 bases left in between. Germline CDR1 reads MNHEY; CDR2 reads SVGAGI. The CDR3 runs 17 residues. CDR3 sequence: CASSYRPSGSGANVLTF. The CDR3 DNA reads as TGTGCCAGCAGTTACAGACCTTCGGGGTCTGGGGCCAACGTCCTGACTTTC.

Here the CDR3 DNA reads TGCAGCGCCGGGACAGGGGGCGGTTCTGGGGAGCTGTTTTTT. This encodes CSAGTGGGSGELFF. The chain combines TRBV29-1 with TRBJ2-2, with 12 bases aligning to TRBD1. V lost 7 bases and J lost 8; bases outside the gene matches: 8. CDR1 and CDR2 (germline): SQVTM, ANQGSEA. The CDR3 has 14 amino acids.

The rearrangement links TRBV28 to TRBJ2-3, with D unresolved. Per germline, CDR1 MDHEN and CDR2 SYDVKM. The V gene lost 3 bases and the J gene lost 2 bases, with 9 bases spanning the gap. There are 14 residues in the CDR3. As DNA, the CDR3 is TGTGCCAGCAGTTTGGTGCCAGTCACAGATACGCAGTATTTT. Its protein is CASSLVPVTDTQYF.

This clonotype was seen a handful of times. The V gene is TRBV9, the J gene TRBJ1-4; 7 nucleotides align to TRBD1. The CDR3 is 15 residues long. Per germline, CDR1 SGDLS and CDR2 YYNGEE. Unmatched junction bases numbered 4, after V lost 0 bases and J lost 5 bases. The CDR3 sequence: CASSVEGTENEKLFF. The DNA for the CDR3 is TGTGCCAGCAGCGTAGAAGGGACAGAAAATGAAAAACTGTTTTTT.

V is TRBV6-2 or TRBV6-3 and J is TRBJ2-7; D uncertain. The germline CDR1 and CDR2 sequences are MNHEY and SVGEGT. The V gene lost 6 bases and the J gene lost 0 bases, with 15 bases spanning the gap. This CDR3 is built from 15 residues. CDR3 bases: TGTGCCAGCAGACCGCCGCTAGTCGGCTCCTACGAGCAGTACTTC. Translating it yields CASRPPLVGSYEQYF.

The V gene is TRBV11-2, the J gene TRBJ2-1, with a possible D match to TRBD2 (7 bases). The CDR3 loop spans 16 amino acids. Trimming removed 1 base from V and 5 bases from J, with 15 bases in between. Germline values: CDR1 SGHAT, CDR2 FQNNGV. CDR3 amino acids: CASSLVTGGRHNEQFF. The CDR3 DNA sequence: TGTGCCAGCAGCTTAGTCACGGGGGGCAGACACAATGAGCAGTTCTTC. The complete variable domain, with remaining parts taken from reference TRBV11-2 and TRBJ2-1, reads EAGVAQSPRYKIIEKRQSVAFWCNPISGHATLYWYQQILGQGPKLLIQFQNNGVVDDSQLPKDRFSAERLKGVDSTLKIQPAKLEDSAVYLCASSLVTGGRHNEQFFGPGTRLTVL.

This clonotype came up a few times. The CDR3 DNA sequence: TGCAGTGCGCCTAATTGGAACACCGGGGAGCTGTTTTTT. It translates to CSAPNWNTGELFF. The rearrangement links TRBV20-1 to TRBJ2-2; D gene ambiguous. The germline gives CDR1 DFQATT, CDR2 SNEGSKA (reference sequence). Trimming stripped 6 bases from V and 1 base from J, with 9 bases between. The CDR3 totals 13 residues.

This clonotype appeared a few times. DNA of the CDR3: TGTGCCAGCTCACAGGACAAGAACACTGAAGCTTTCTTT. Translated, it gives CASSQDKNTEAFF. V usage is TRBV18 and J usage is TRBJ1-1, with D perhaps matching TRBD1 (5 bases). This CDR3 region has 13 residues. V lost 4 bases, J lost 1 base, and 7 bases lay in between. CDR1 KGHSH and CDR2 LQKENI come from the germline V gene. The whole variable domain, remainder taken from reference TRBV18 and TRBJ1-1, is NAGVMQNPRHLVRRRGQEARLRCSPMKGHSHVYWYRQLPEEGLKFMVYLQKENIIDESGMPKERFSAEFPKEGPSILRIQQVVRGDSAAYFCASSQDKNTEAFFGQGTRLTVV.

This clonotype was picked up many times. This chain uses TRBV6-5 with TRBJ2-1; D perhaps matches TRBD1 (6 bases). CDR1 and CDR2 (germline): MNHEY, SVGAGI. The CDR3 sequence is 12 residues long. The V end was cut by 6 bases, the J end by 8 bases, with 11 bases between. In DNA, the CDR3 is TGTGCCAGCAGGAACAGGGTCGATGAGCAGTTCTTC. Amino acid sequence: CASRNRVDEQFF.